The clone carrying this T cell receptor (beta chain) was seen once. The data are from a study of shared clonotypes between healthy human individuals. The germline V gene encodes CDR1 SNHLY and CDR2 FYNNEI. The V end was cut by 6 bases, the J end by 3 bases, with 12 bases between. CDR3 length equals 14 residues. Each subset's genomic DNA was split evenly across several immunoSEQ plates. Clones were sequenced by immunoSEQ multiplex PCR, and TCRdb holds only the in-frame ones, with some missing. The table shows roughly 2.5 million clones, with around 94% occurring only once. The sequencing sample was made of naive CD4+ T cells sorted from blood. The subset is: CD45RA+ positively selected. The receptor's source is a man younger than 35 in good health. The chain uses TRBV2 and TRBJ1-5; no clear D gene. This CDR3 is CASRADRYNQPQHF. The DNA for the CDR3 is TGTGCCAGCAGGGCGGACCGATACAATCAGCCCCAGCATTTT.